This T cell receptor beta chain was observed in a study of Ad26.COV2.S vaccination and SARS-CoV-2 variants (dated by TCRdb to the early 2020s). Context from the whole study: Donors in the vaccine arm were drawn from COV1001, a phase I-IIa trial of Ad26.COV2.S in healthy adults that was multicentre, randomized, double-blind and placebo-controlled. Participants in the trial were split at random into five groups of five each, receiving low-dose or high-dose Ad26.COV2.S once or twice, or else placebo on both occasions. Investigators did not know the trial group allocation while performing experiments and assessing outcomes. Dosing of Ad26.COV2.S was intramuscular, at either 5x10^10 or 1x10^11 viral particles, delivered as one shot or as two shots spaced 56 days apart. The specificity and breadth of SARS-CoV-2-reactive T cell receptors after Ad26.COV2.S vaccination were assessed by TCRbeta repertoire sequencing. A total of some 30 samples were included in the TCR-sequenced set, comprising around 19 Ad26.COV2.S vaccine recipients, 5 placebo recipients and 8 SARS-CoV-2 convalescent individuals.

Comments on this clone: Its specific antigen is unknown. No base quality values were provided; no much bigger clone lies one nucleotide off.

TCRbeta CDR3 regions were sequenced with the immunoSEQ Assay. After extraction, genomic DNA underwent amplification by bias-controlled multiplex PCR, followed by high-throughput sequencing. Under the source paper's analysis protocol: To quantify the absolute abundance of each unique TCRbeta CDR3 region, sequences were collapsed and filtered. T cell fraction was estimated by normalizing TCRbeta template counts to usable DNA, which was measured by amplifying reference genes present in all nucleated cells. Repertoire TCRs were annotated as SARS-CoV-2-specific when V gene, CDR3 amino acid sequence and J gene were exactly matched to a known reactive TCR set. The reference SARS-CoV-2 TCR set was derived from MIRA and filtered for enrichment in COVID-19-positive ImmuneCODE repertoires, a step that removed public or cross-reactive TCRs. Using the MIRA antigens, annotated TCRs were further analysed by specific ORF or by position within an ORF. Breadth was defined as annotated unique rearrangements over total unique productive rearrangements; depth was the summed frequency of those rearrangements. Two-sided Wilcoxon rank-sum tests were applied when comparing TCR breadth between groups. Held by TCRdb, this immuneACCESS table contains in-frame sequences only and omits some clones. Under half of the omission traces to an unresolved V gene where checked; the cause of the rest is unknown. V and J calls and clone size are those listed in that table; D and trimming were worked out from the DNA. Here the sample has around 400,000 clones; 90% occur a single time. Jointly, the top ten make up 10% to 15% of the sample.

According to the study, the label for this sample's treatment or condition signals: some 20 received Ad26.COV2.S at low or high dose, single or two shots; several received placebo; per-sample allocation not given. For vaccine and placebo recipients, repertoires were sequenced using samples collected on day 63 after the first injection. Between 29 July and 7 August 2020, Cohort 1b enrolled 25 adults aged 18-55 years at one site in Boston, USA. Ad26.COV2.S was a replication-incompetent adenovirus type 26 vector that expressed a prefusion-stabilized SARS-CoV-2 spike protein derived from the original Wuhan strain. Paper-wide results and their limitations: Compared with placebo recipients, Ad26.COV2.S recipients showed higher spike-specific TCR breadth (P = 0.0014). According to the authors, total T cell responses may have been underestimated by the TCR breadth and depth analyses. Comparing responses between vaccine doses or regimens was not something the study was powered to do. Comparable non-spike TCR breadth was observed between vaccine and placebo recipients, consistent with only spike being contained in the vaccine. Substantial breadth of spike-specific CD8+ and CD4+ T cell responses was reported after vaccination.

This material consisted of peripheral blood, taken in a trial of Ad26.COV2.S vaccine versus placebo. This receptor was identified in a person aged 18 to 59 who received the Ad26.COV2.S COVID-19 vaccine or a placebo.

The CDR3 loop reads CASSPTGTGDYGYTF. The nucleotide sequence reads TGTGCCAGCTCCCCCACCGGGACAGGGGACTATGGCTACACCTTC. This receptor chain uses TRBV18 and TRBJ1-2, with 10 central nucleotides matching TRBD1. Taken from the germline V gene, the CDR1 and CDR2 loops are KGHSH and LQKENI. Unmatched junction bases come to 7, with V trimmed by 6 bases and J by 3 bases. The CDR3 covers 15 residues, taking in both the cysteine and the phenylalanine. Only the CDR3 DNA is retained, 45 bases long and in frame from the first base.